The 10 T cell receptor beta chains below all came from one sample that was sequenced in a study of tumor-infiltrating lymphocytes in glioblastoma multiforme. Three nested ARM-PCR rounds with V-beta and C-beta primers built TCRB libraries. TCRdb reprocessed the multiplex PCR reads with MiXCR, giving one entry per CDR3 protein. The table lists some 14,000 distinct CDR3 sequences, approximately 71% of them singletons. Sequenced sample: brain tumor tissue. The origin of the receptors is a male donor with glioblastoma.

The chain joins TRBV11-1 to TRBJ2-1; a possible D gene is TRBD2 (5 bases). Germline loops: CDR1 SGHAT, CDR2 FQDESV (reference sequence). Trimming left V 5 bases short and J 8 bases short, with 19 bases between. This CDR3 has 15 residues. CDR3 coding DNA: TGTGCCAGCAGCCCGGAGGTAGGGCCTGGTTATGAGCAGTTCTTC. It encodes CASSPEVGPGYEQFF.

This clonotype was seen a handful of times. The V gene is TRBV20-1, the J gene TRBJ2-3; D not certain. This CDR3 has 15 residues. With 2 bases removed from V and 2 bases from J, the gap between germline ends came to 14 bases. Looked up from germline, CDR1 is DFQATT and CDR2 is SNEGSKA (reference sequence). The CDR3 region has the DNA TGCAGTGCTAGACGGAACTGTACGCACACAGATACGCAGTATTTT. It codes for CSARRNCTHTDTQYF.

The rearrangement links TRBV5-5 to TRBJ2-2; no clear D. CDR3 length equals 15 residues. Trimming took 2 bases from V and 5 from J, leaving 13 bases between them. Germline lookup yields CDR1 SGHKS and CDR2 YYEKEE (reference sequence). The CDR3 nucleotides are TGTGCCAGCAGCTTACGACAAGTTTGGACCGGGGAGCTGTTTTTT. This encodes CASSLRQVWTGELFF.

This clonotype was seen a handful of times. The chain carries TRBV11-3 and TRBJ2-2, with 7 positions matching TRBD1. The ends lost 5 bases at V and 3 bases at J; junction bases unmatched: 0. The CDR3 is made up of 13 amino acids. Per the germline V gene, CDR1 is SGHNT and CDR2 is YENEEA. CDR3 nucleotide sequence: TGTGCCAGCAGCGACAGGGACACCGGGGAGCTGTTTTTT. This codes for CASSDRDTGELFF.

The chain is built from TRBV13 and TRBJ1-2; D ambiguous. CDR1 and CDR2 from the germline V gene are PRHDT and FYEKMQ (reference sequence). The CDR3 consists of 18 residues. With 6 bases removed from V and 8 bases from J, the gap between germline ends came to 31 bases. CDR3 nucleotides: TGTGCCAGCAGGCAAACCTCCAGTGGGCCAGAGTATAATAGAGGCTACACCTTC. Its protein is CASRQTSSGPEYNRGYTF.

A word on this clonotype: The germline gene is not matched at one end of the junction; a read error may be the cause. The chain has TRBV6-1 and TRBJ2-2; maybe TRBD2 (5 bases). From germline, CDR1 is MNHNS and CDR2 SASEGT. This CDR3 is 14 amino acids long. The CDR3 sequence: CVSRGFVDTGELFF. For the CDR3, the DNA is TGTGTCAGCAGAGGGTTCGTGGACACCGGGGAGCTGTTTTTT.

Concerning this clonotype itself: Compared with germline, one end of the junction differs, possibly owing to a read error. This sequence joins TRBV7-9 and TRBJ1-6, with D tentatively TRBD1 (5 bases). The CDR3 extends over 14 amino acids. Germline values: CDR1 SEHNR, CDR2 FQNEAQ (reference sequence). CDR3 residues: CANSLRGSYSPLHF. In DNA form, the CDR3 reads TGTGCCAACAGCTTAAGGGGCAGTTATTCACCCCTCCACTTT.

As for this clonotype: An end of the junction differs from the germline gene, which may be a read error. The chain employs TRBV11-2 and TRBJ2-2, with TRBD2 matching 7 bases. Looked up from germline, CDR1 is SGHAT and CDR2 is FQNNGV. The CDR3 runs 16 residues. The CDR3 region has the DNA TGTGTCAGCAGCTTAAGGCTAGCGGAGAACACCGGGGAGCTGTTTTTT. This gives the protein CVSSLRLAENTGELFF.

The chain's CDR3 is CSATPTSGETQYF. CDR3 nucleotides: TGCAGTGCTACTCCGACTAGCGGAGAGACCCAGTACTTC. V and J are TRBV20-1 and TRBJ2-5; 9 bases are a match to TRBD2. V shed 4 bases, J shed 4 bases, and the junction held 4 bases outside the gene matches. Germline lookup yields CDR1 DFQATT and CDR2 SNEGSKA (reference sequence). The CDR3 has 13 residues.

This clonotype has only one observation. This chain joins TRBV6-5 and TRBJ2-7; D gene uncertain. From germline, CDR1 is MNHEY and CDR2 SVGAGI. The CDR3 is made up of 15 amino acids. Trimming took off 0 bases at V and 0 bases at J, with 9 bases between the two ends. The DNA of the CDR3 is TGTGCCAGCAGTTACTCGTCTGGATCCTCCTACGAGCAGTACTTC. Its protein is CASSYSSGSSYEQYF.